This T cell receptor (beta chain) is from a study of cytotoxic CD8 clonotypes in ibrutinib-treated CLL. Points on this clone: The antigen is unknown.

Germline V gives CDR1 GTSNPN, CDR2 SVGIG (reference sequence). The length of the CDR3 is 15 residues. With 3 bases clipped from V and 6 bases from J, the junction kept 5 bases outside the gene matches. Sequencing used immunoSEQ multiplex PCR; TCRdb keeps in-frame clones, though not all of them. The sample carries over 65,000 clones, 68% recorded once. Study results and caveats: Clonality showed a rise at ibrutinib response that reversed toward baseline at progression.

The specimen comprised PBMCs, sampled after 12 months of ibrutinib treatment. The TCR originated in a human donor with chronic lymphocytic leukemia. This sequence joins TRBV30 and TRBJ2-1; TRBD2 agrees at 13 bases. The CDR3 region has the DNA TGTGCCTGGAGCGTCGGACTAGCGGGGGCCAATGAGCAGTTCTTC. Translation gives CAWSVGLAGANEQFF.